A single sample gave rise to the 15 T cell receptor beta chains below, sequenced in a study of CD8 T cells in ankylosing spondylitis. TCRdb re-analysed the 5' RACE reads in MiXCR, keeping a single row per CDR3 protein. The data contain roughly 230,000 distinct CDR3 sequences, 15% to 20% of them singletons. The specimen was blood, either unsorted or a sorted T cell fraction (not recorded which). Receptors originate from a male donor with ankylosing spondylitis or in good health (not recorded which).

The rearrangement links TRBV10-3 to TRBJ1-1; 8 positions agree with TRBD1. Trimming cost V 8 bases and J 0 bases; bases outside gene matches: 8. The CDR3 spans 15 residues. The germline V gene has CDR1 ENHRY and CDR2 SYGVKD. In DNA, the CDR3 is TGTGCCATCGGGTCAAGGACAGGGCTGAACACTGAAGCTTTCTTT. Its translation: CAIGSRTGLNTEAFF.

The genes are TRBV7-2 and TRBJ2-1; 9 bases align to TRBD2. Germline CDR1 and CDR2: SGHTA and FQGNSA. Trimming at V came to 1 base and at J to 4 bases, leaving 5 bases not matched to a gene. The CDR3 contains 16 residues. The CDR3 loop is CASSLEAGGLYNEQFF. CDR3 nucleotide sequence: TGTGCCAGCAGCTTAGAAGCGGGAGGTCTTTACAATGAGCAGTTCTTC.

This clonotype has just a few counts. The chain carries TRBV11-1 and TRBJ1-2; a weak D match, TRBD1 (6 bases). Trimming shortened V by 3 bases and J by 3 bases, and 32 bases separated the two germline ends. CDR3 length: 21 residues. Germline CDR1 is SGHAT and CDR2 is FQDESV (reference sequence). The CDR3 DNA is TGTGCCAGCAGCTTTTTTGTCCAAGACCGGGACAAGTCGTATTTCGACTATGGCTACACCTTC. It is translated as CASSFFVQDRDKSYFDYGYTF.

The chain combines TRBV20-1 with TRBJ2-3; 7 bases agree with TRBD2. The CDR3 runs 15 residues. The trim removed 0 bases at V and 4 bases at J, leaving 7 bases unmatched. Germline loops: CDR1 DFQATT, CDR2 SNEGSKA (reference sequence). The CDR3: CSARDMGLFPDTQYF. DNA of the CDR3: TGCAGTGCTAGAGATATGGGACTATTCCCAGATACGCAGTATTTT.

The chain has TRBV5-5 and TRBJ2-3; D ambiguous. The germline CDR1 and CDR2 sequences are SGHKS and YYEKEE (reference sequence). With 4 bases removed from V and 4 bases from J, the gap between germline ends came to 13 bases. This CDR3 comprises 14 residues. The CDR3 nucleotides read TGTGCCAGCAGCCCCTTGTCCCGGGCAGATACGCAGTATTTT. Protein sequence: CASSPLSRADTQYF.

This clonotype was found many times. The CDR3 here is CASSARDGRRQETQYF. The CDR3 DNA follows: TGTGCCAGCAGCGCGCGGGACGGCAGAAGACAAGAGACCCAGTACTTC. This chain uses TRBV7-9 with TRBJ2-5; tentative D call: TRBD2 (6 bases). Germline CDR1 reads SEHNR; CDR2 reads FQNEAQ (reference sequence). Trimming stripped 5 bases from V and 2 bases from J, with 18 bases between. The CDR3 covers 16 residues.

The J gene is TRBJ1-1, the V gene TRBV20-1; D possibly corresponds to TRBD1 (6 bases). This CDR3 spans 13 amino acids. The V end lost 5 bases, the J end lost 5 bases, and 15 bases lay between the germline ends. Germline V gene sequence: CDR1 DFQATT, CDR2 SNEGSKA (reference sequence). The CDR3 here is CSALTGIETEAFF. In nucleotides, the CDR3 is TGCAGTGCTCTAACAGGGATAGAGACTGAAGCTTTCTTT.

Many counts were recorded for this clonotype. The chain has TRBV6-5 and TRBJ1-1, with D maybe TRBD1 (5 bases). Germline V gene data show CDR1 as MNHEY and CDR2 as SVGAGI. The CDR3 totals 15 residues. V gave up 2 bases and J gave up 1 base, with 11 bases separating them. In DNA form, the CDR3 reads TGTGCCAGCAGTTACGCCCCGGGGGGGAACACTGAAGCTTTCTTT. Residues: CASSYAPGGNTEAFF.

This clonotype was seen a handful of times. This chain's CDR3 is CASSGGVVSAGELFF. CDR3 sequence (DNA): TGTGCCAGCAGCGGGGGGGTAGTAAGCGCCGGGGAGCTGTTTTTT. The chain joins TRBV7-8 to TRBJ2-2, with 7 bases aligning to TRBD2. Trimming cost V 5 bases and J 6 bases; bases outside gene matches: 9. The CDR3 has 15 residues. Germline CDR1 SGHVS, CDR2 FQNEAQ. Based on the CDR3 plus reference TRBV7-8 and TRBJ2-2, the full variable domain is GAGVSQSPRYKVAKRGQDVALRCDPISGHVSLFWYQQALGQGPEFLTYFQNEAQLDKSGLPSDRFFAERPEGSVSTLKIQRTQQEDSAVYLCASSGGVVSAGELFFGEGSRLTVL.

This clonotype was counted ten times or more. The chain is built from TRBV4-1 and TRBJ2-7; possibly TRBD1 or TRBD2 for D (5 bases each). Germline V gene sequence: CDR1 MGHRA, CDR2 YSYEKL. V gave up 4 bases and J gave up 3 bases, with 13 bases separating them. This CDR3 has 14 amino acids. The CDR3 DNA reads as TGCGCCAGCAGCCCTGGGGGTCCCTACTACGAGCAGTACTTC. This translates into CASSPGGPYYEQYF.

Only one count was recorded for this clonotype. This likely comes from a read error, as the CDR3 has no conserved phenylalanine or tryptophan at its end. J is TRBJ2-7 and V is TRBV7-6, with 10 bases that match TRBD1. The CDR3 consists of 16 residues. The germline V gene has CDR1 SGHVS and CDR2 FNYEAQ. V shed 1 base and J 5 bases; nucleotides not matched to a gene: 8. In DNA, the CDR3 is TGTGCCAGCAGCTTAGACCCGGGACAGGGGCTGAACGAGCAGTACTCC. It codes for CASSLDPGQGLNEQYS.

V gene TRBV29-1 combines with J gene TRBJ2-7; D might be TRBD2 (6 bases). Germline V gene lookup returns CDR1 SQVTM and CDR2 ANQGSEA. CDR3 length: 13 residues. Trimming shortened V by 7 bases and J by 3 bases, and 16 bases separated the two germline ends. The DNA of the CDR3 is TGCAGCGCCGGACACGGGGGTATCTACGAGCAGTACTTC. It codes for CSAGHGGIYEQYF.

This clonotype was seen a few times. The chain recombines TRBV27 with TRBJ1-4, with no clear D. This CDR3 spans 14 amino acids. Germline V lookup: CDR1 MNHEY, CDR2 SMNVEV (reference sequence). V gave up 7 bases and J gave up 4 bases, with 13 bases separating them. CDR3 coding DNA: TGTGCCAGCAAGATTGCGCAGATTAATGAAAAACTGTTTTTT. This gives the protein CASKIAQINEKLFF.

This clonotype was observed at least ten times. The V and J genes are TRBV6-1 and TRBJ2-5, with D unresolved. This CDR3 is 15 amino acids long. The germline gives CDR1 MNHNS, CDR2 SASEGT. Trimming took 7 bases from V and 3 from J, leaving 18 bases between them. The CDR3 DNA follows: TGTGCCAGCAACTACCGCGGTGGGTTAGAAGAGACCCAGTACTTC. This encodes CASNYRGGLEETQYF.

V and J are TRBV3-1 and TRBJ2-1; D ambiguous. Trimming removed 4 bases from V and 4 bases from J, with 11 bases in between. The germline gives CDR1 LGHDT, CDR2 YNNKEL (reference sequence). The CDR3 is 14 amino acids. As DNA, the CDR3 is TGTGCCAGCAGCCCGCCCCTAGAGTACAATGAGCAGTTCTTC. Amino acid sequence: CASSPPLEYNEQFF.